This T cell receptor (beta chain) derives from a study of blood T cell repertoires in COVID-19. As for the study in general: The samples span acute and convalescent COVID-19 from the United States, Italy and Spain.

V lost 3 bases and J lost 0, with 8 bases in between. This CDR3 has 13 residues. The germline V gene encodes CDR1 SQVTM and CDR2 ANQGSEA. Sequencing was performed with immunoSEQ multiplex PCR; in TCRdb, only in-frame clones are kept and a portion is missing. In the table there are fewer than 300,000 clones, more than 70% of which are singletons. The sample consisted of peripheral blood. This receptor was identified in an elderly man with acute or convalescent COVID-19. The rearrangement joins TRBV29-1 to TRBJ1-1, with D hard to call. This CDR3 is CSVERSMNTEAFF. In DNA form, the CDR3 reads TGCAGCGTTGAGCGGAGCATGAACACTGAAGCTTTCTTT.